These 24 T cell receptor beta chains share one sample of origin, sequenced in a study of CD8 T cells in Susac syndrome. An input of about 0.5 to 1 ug of RNA was subjected to reverse transcription using random hexamers. One entry per CDR3 protein, called by TCRdb with MiXCR from the immunoSEQ multiplex PCR reads. This table has 150,000 to 200,000 distinct CDR3 sequences, almost 96% appearing once. Input material: CD4+ T cells from PBMCs. The receptors here all came from a human donor with multiple sclerosis.

The V call is TRBV3-1, the J call TRBJ2-7; weak D call: TRBD2 (7 bases). V was shortened by 4 bases and J by 6 bases, with 22 bases between the two germline ends. CDR1 and CDR2 (germline): LGHDT, YNNKEL (reference sequence). The CDR3 is 16 residues long. The CDR3 DNA reads as TGTGCCAGCAGCCTCATACCGGGGGGCCCTACGAGCGAGCAGTACTTC. Translating it yields CASSLIPGGPTSEQYF.

V gene TRBV30 combines with J gene TRBJ2-7; 8 nucleotides match TRBD1. Trimming at V came to 6 bases and at J to 0 bases, leaving 7 bases not matched to a gene. Germline loops: CDR1 GTSNPN, CDR2 SVGIG (reference sequence). The CDR3 runs to 14 residues. The CDR3 is CACDNRGFSYEQYF. The DNA for the CDR3 is TGTGCCTGCGACAACAGGGGGTTCTCCTACGAGCAGTACTTC.

The chain joins TRBV20-1 to TRBJ1-2; D not resolved. CDR3 length: 13 residues. From germline, CDR1 is DFQATT and CDR2 SNEGSKA (reference sequence). The V end lost 3 bases, the J end lost 5 bases, and 13 bases lay between the germline ends. This CDR3 reads CSARSGGEYGYTF. In nucleotides, the CDR3 is TGCAGTGCTAGGTCGGGAGGCGAGTATGGCTACACCTTC.

This chain joins TRBV4-1 and TRBJ2-1; perhaps TRBD2 as D (5 bases). The V gene's germline CDR1 is MGHRA and CDR2 YSYEKL. Trimming pared 4 bases from V and 6 bases from J, leaving 16 bases between. This CDR3 is built from 15 residues. CDR3 in DNA: TGCGCCAGCAGCCCTAGAGGGCGGGCTGGCAATGAGCAGTTCTTC. It encodes CASSPRGRAGNEQFF.

The table lists this clonotype with a count of one. V and J are TRBV5-1 and TRBJ2-2, with TRBD1 as a possible D gene (6 bases). V was clipped by 4 bases and J by 4 bases, with 11 bases between them. The CDR3 length is 14 residues. Germline loops: CDR1 SGHRS, CDR2 YFSETQ. DNA of the CDR3: TGCGCCAGCAGCCTCACAGGGTTCACCGGGGAGCTGTTTTTT. Its protein is CASSLTGFTGELFF.

This clonotype was detected only once. This chain links TRBV27 with TRBJ1-1; D is ambiguous. This CDR3 is 14 amino acids long. Trimming left V 2 bases short and J 4 bases short, with 11 bases between. The V gene's germline CDR1 is MNHEY and CDR2 SMNVEV (reference sequence). The CDR3 region has the DNA TGTGCCAGCAGTTTAAGCGGGAGCGTCACTGAAGCTTTCTTT. Protein sequence: CASSLSGSVTEAFF.

This clonotype was picked up one time. The chain joins TRBV6-6 to TRBJ1-2; 7 nucleotides agree with TRBD1. Germline V gene data show CDR1 as MNHNY and CDR2 as SVGAGI (reference sequence). Trimming at V came to 8 bases and at J to 6 bases, leaving 6 bases not matched to a gene. The CDR3 has 12 residues. For the CDR3, the DNA is TGTGCCAGCGGTGAGGGGGCCCATGGCTACACCTTC. It codes for CASGEGAHGYTF.

V is TRBV20-1 and J is TRBJ1-4; 7 bases fit TRBD1. The germline V gene has CDR1 DFQATT and CDR2 SNEGSKA (reference sequence). The CDR3 consists of 15 residues. V lost 6 bases and J lost 4; bases outside the gene matches: 11. The CDR3 loop is CSARLSGQLNEKLFF. The DNA for the CDR3 is TGCAGTGCAAGACTGTCGGGACAGCTTAATGAAAAACTGTTTTTT.

The J gene is TRBJ2-5, the V gene TRBV5-6, with D perhaps matching TRBD2 (6 bases). V shed 4 bases and J shed 5 bases, with 18 bases lying between them. Germline CDR1 is SGHDT and CDR2 is YYEEEE. The CDR3 covers 15 residues. The CDR3 DNA is TGTGCCAGCAGCCAGGAGGGCCTCCTAGGGGAGACCCAGTACTTC. It is translated as CASSQEGLLGETQYF. The full variable domain, in which reference TRBV5-6 and TRBJ2-5 provide the parts outside the CDR3, is DAGVTQSPTHLIKTRGQQVTLRCSPKSGHDTVSWYQQALGQGPQFIFQYYEEEERQRGNFPDRFSGHQFPNYSSELNVNALLLGDSALYLCASSQEGLLGETQYFGPGTRLLVL.

The chain combines TRBV7-9 with TRBJ2-7; no reliable D call. V lost 5 bases and J 5 bases, leaving 16 bases between the germline ends. CDR3 length equals 14 residues. The germline CDR1 and CDR2 sequences are SEHNR and FQNEAQ (reference sequence). CDR3: CASSPRSLPDEQYF. The CDR3 region has the DNA TGTGCCAGCAGCCCTCGATCCCTTCCCGACGAGCAGTACTTC.

The CDR3 bases are TGCAGCGTCCAGAGGGGGCCCTACGAGCAGTACTTC. It codes for CSVQRGPYEQYF. This sequence joins TRBV29-1 and TRBJ2-7; 7 bases align to TRBD1. CDR1 is SQVTM, CDR2 ANQGSEA, per germline. V lost 6 bases to trimming and J lost 2 bases; unmatched junction nucleotides: 4. The length of the CDR3 is 12 residues.

A few counts support this clonotype. V gene TRBV12-3 or TRBV12-4 combines with J gene TRBJ1-1; TRBD1 matches 8 bases. V was pared by 8 bases and J by 2 bases, with 7 bases of the junction left unmatched. The length of the CDR3 is 14 residues. The CDR3 DNA reads TGTGCCAGCTCACCTGGACAGGGTAACACTGAAGCTTTCTTT. It yields the protein CASSPGQGNTEAFF.

This rearrangement joins TRBV6-5 to TRBJ1-1; 7 bases align to TRBD1. The CDR3 is 12 amino acids. Germline-derived CDR1 and CDR2 are MNHEY and SVGAGI. Losses at the gene ends were 8 bases for V and 1 base for J; bases not matched to a gene: 1. Here the CDR3 reads CASYRGNTEAFF. CDR3 coding DNA: TGTGCCAGCTACAGGGGGAACACTGAAGCTTTCTTT.

This clonotype was counted a single time. The V and J genes are TRBV7-3 and TRBJ2-3; 7 bases are shared with TRBD2. J was trimmed by 0 bases and V by 4 bases; bases with no gene match: 7. CDR1 and CDR2 (germline): SGHTA, FQGTGA. This CDR3 comprises 16 residues. The CDR3 region is CASSYNVGGSTDTQYF. CDR3 sequence (DNA): TGTGCCAGCAGCTACAACGTGGGGGGGAGCACAGATACGCAGTATTTT.

The V gene is TRBV27, the J gene TRBJ1-2; perhaps TRBD1 as D (6 bases). This CDR3 is 14 amino acids long. Looked up from germline, CDR1 is MNHEY and CDR2 is SMNVEV (reference sequence). V dropped 5 bases and J dropped 4 bases, with 14 bases sitting between them. DNA of the CDR3: TGTGCCAGCAGTCCCGTGACAGGATCCTATGGCTACACCTTC. Its translation: CASSPVTGSYGYTF.

This chain links TRBV20-1 with TRBJ2-3; D may be TRBD2 (6 bases). Germline V gene sequence: CDR1 DFQATT, CDR2 SNEGSKA (reference sequence). Deletions cut 5 bases from V and 7 bases from J, with 13 bases between. The CDR3 runs to 12 residues. CDR3 sequence (DNA): TGCAGTGCTGTACCCGGAGGGCATACGCAGTATTTT. Residues: CSAVPGGHTQYF.

This chain connects TRBV30 to TRBJ2-7; perhaps D is TRBD1 or TRBD2 (7 bases each). CDR3 length: 13 amino acids. The germline V gene encodes CDR1 GTSNPN and CDR2 SVGIG (reference sequence). Trimming removed 5 bases at V and 7 bases at J, with 18 bases between. The CDR3 region is CAWQLGTAGEQYF. CDR3 DNA sequence: TGTGCCTGGCAGCTCGGGACAGCGGGGGAGCAGTACTTC.

The V call is TRBV9, the J call TRBJ1-2; 7 bases map to TRBD1. The V and J ends lost 3 bases and 4 bases, in that order; junction bases with no gene match: 3. Germline assignment: CDR1 SGDLS and CDR2 YYNGEE. This CDR3 region has 13 residues. The CDR3 DNA follows: TGTGCCAGCAGCGCCCCAGGGGGCTATGGCTACACCTTC. It specifies CASSAPGGYGYTF.

This rearrangement joins TRBV6-6 to TRBJ1-6, with unresolved D. Per germline, CDR1 MNHNY and CDR2 SVGAGI (reference sequence). The V gene lost 4 bases and the J gene lost 0 bases, with 10 bases spanning the gap. CDR3 length: 16 amino acids. CDR3 nucleotide sequence: TGTGCCAGCAGTTCCTTCAGCGTCTCCTATAATTCACCCCTCCACTTT. Amino acid sequence: CASSSFSVSYNSPLHF.

In its sample, this clonotype was seen once. The CDR3 DNA is TGTGCCAGCAGCTTAGTCGGGCGGGATACGCAGTATTTT. It codes for CASSLVGRDTQYF. The chain employs TRBV13 and TRBJ2-3; D is unresolved. Looked up from germline, CDR1 is PRHDT and CDR2 is FYEKMQ (reference sequence). This CDR3 is 13 amino acids long. The V end was cut by 1 base, the J end by 6 bases, with 8 bases between.

Concerning this clonotype itself: One end of the junction varies from germline; a read error may be responsible. The V gene is TRBV7-7, the J gene TRBJ2-5; D is possibly TRBD1 (6 bases). Germline V gene sequence: CDR1 SSHAT, CDR2 FNYEAQ (reference sequence). The CDR3 is made up of 15 amino acids. The CDR3 here is CASSTGLGAGETQYF. The CDR3 nucleotides read TGTGCTAGCAGCACCGGGCTGGGGGCAGGGGAGACCCAGTACTTC.

The CDR3 is CATSEPGHNEQFF. CDR3 coding DNA: TGTGCCACCAGTGAACCAGGACACAATGAGCAGTTCTTC. The V and J genes are TRBV24-1 and TRBJ2-1, with D uncertain. The germline V and J ends were trimmed by 4 bases and 5 bases, with 8 bases remaining between them. CDR1 and CDR2 (germline): KGHDR, SFDVKD. This CDR3 is built from 13 residues.

This clonotype was observed a handful of times. This chain joins TRBV7-2 and TRBJ1-6; D is unclear. V lost 1 base, J lost 9 bases, and 1 base lay in between. CDR3 length: 11 residues. CDR1 is SGHTA and CDR2 is FQGNSA in the germline V gene. CDR3: CASSLGSPLHF. As DNA, the CDR3 is TGTGCCAGCAGCTTAGGTTCACCCCTCCACTTT.

This chain links TRBV12-3 or TRBV12-4 with TRBJ2-2, with a tentative D call TRBD1 (6 bases). The CDR3 is 13 amino acids. The germline V and J ends were trimmed by 6 bases and 7 bases, with 12 bases remaining between them. DNA of the CDR3: TGTGCCAGCAGCCGTGGACAGAGCGGGGAGCTGTTTTTT. Encoded protein: CASSRGQSGELFF.